These 3 T cell receptor beta chains share one sample of origin, sequenced in a study of beta chain features in type 1 diabetes. The study reverse transcribed the entire isolated RNA, so it sequenced expressed TCRB transcripts. Here immunoSEQ multiplex PCR was the method, and the copy in TCRdb shows in-frame clones only, minus some. The top ten clones hold approximately 0.041% of a sample with roughly 380,000 clones, around 20% of them seen once. Sequencing was done on a sample of naive CD4+ T cells from blood. These receptors were obtained from a young woman in good health.

For the CDR3, the DNA is TGTGCCAGCAGCTTAGTATCGGGAGAGACCCAGTACTTC. It codes for CASSLVSGETQYF. This chain connects TRBV7-9 to TRBJ2-5; no clear D gene. The germline CDR1 and CDR2 sequences are SEHNR and FQNEAQ (reference sequence). This CDR3 has 13 amino acids. V was clipped by 1 base and J by 4 bases, with 7 bases between them. The whole variable domain, remainder taken from reference TRBV7-9 and TRBJ2-5, is DTGVSQNPRHKITKRGQNVTFRCDPISEHNRLYWYRQTLGQGPEFLTYFQNEAQLEKSRLLSDRFSAERPKGSFSTLEIQRTEQGDSAMYLCASSLVSGETQYFGPGTRLLVL.

The chain is built from TRBV19 and TRBJ2-7; D is unclear. The CDR3 contains 15 residues. The germline V gene has CDR1 LNHDA and CDR2 SQIVND (reference sequence). Deletions cut 7 bases from V and 6 bases from J, with 22 bases between. This CDR3 reads CASTPRKSKSTEQYF. The CDR3 DNA reads TGTGCCAGTACCCCGAGGAAAAGCAAATCGACCGAGCAGTACTTC. Full variable domain (outside the CDR3, taken from reference TRBV19 and TRBJ2-7): DGGITQSPKYLFRKEGQNVTLSCEQNLNHDAMYWYRQDPGQGLRLIYYSQIVNDFQKGDIAEGYSVSREKKESFPLTVTSAQKNPTAFYLCASTPRKSKSTEQYFGPGTRLTVT.

The chain joins TRBV11-3 to TRBJ2-7, with D tentatively TRBD2 (5 bases). The CDR3 is made up of 13 amino acids. Germline assignment: CDR1 SGHNT and CDR2 YENEEA. Trimming left V 3 bases short and J 5 bases short, with 11 bases between. The CDR3 loop reads CASSLAGLNEQYF. In DNA, the CDR3 is TGTGCCAGCAGCTTGGCGGGTCTTAACGAGCAGTACTTC. Drawing the rest from reference TRBV11-3 and TRBJ2-7, the complete variable domain is EAGVVQSPRYKIIEKKQPVAFWCNPISGHNTLYWYLQNLGQGPELLIRYENEEAVDDSQLPKDRFSAERLKGVDSTLKIQPAELGDSAVYLCASSLAGLNEQYFGPGTRLTVT.